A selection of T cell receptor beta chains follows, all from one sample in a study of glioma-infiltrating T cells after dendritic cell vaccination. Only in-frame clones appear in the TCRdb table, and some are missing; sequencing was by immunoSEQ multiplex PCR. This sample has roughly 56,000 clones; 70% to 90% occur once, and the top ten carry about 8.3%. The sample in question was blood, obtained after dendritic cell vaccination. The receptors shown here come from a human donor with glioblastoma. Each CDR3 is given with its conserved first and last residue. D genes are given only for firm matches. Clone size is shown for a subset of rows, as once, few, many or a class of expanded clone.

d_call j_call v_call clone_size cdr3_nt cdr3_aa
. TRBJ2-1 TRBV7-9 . TGTGCCAGCAGAGGGGACACCAACAATGAGCAGTTCTTC CASRGDTNNEQFF
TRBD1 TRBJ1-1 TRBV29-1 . TGCAGCGCCAACAGGGGGCGTGAGAACACTGAAGCTTTCTTT CSANRGRENTEAFF
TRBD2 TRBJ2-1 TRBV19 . TGTGCCAGTAGTATTGAGCGGGGGGGCCTTTTATTCTTC CASSIERGGLLFF
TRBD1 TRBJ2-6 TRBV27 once TGTGCCAGCAGTACTCAGACAGGGGGCAGGGGGGCCAACGTCCTGACTTTC CASSTQTGGRGANVLTF
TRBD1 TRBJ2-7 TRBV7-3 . TGTGCCAGCAGCCCAACAGGGGGCGGAGGCGAGCAGTACTTC CASSPTGGGGEQYF
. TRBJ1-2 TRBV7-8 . TGTGCCAGCAGCTTAGGGGCCCACAGAAACTATGGCTACACCTTC CASSLGAHRNYGYTF
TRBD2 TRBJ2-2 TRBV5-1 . TGCGCCAGCAGCTTTAGCGGGGGCGACACCGGGGAGCTGTTTTTT CASSFSGGDTGELFF
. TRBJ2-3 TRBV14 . TGTGCCAGCAGCCTTGCAGGGGTCACAGATACGCAGTATTTT CASSLAGVTDTQYF
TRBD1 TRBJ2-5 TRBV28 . TGTGCCAGCAGTTCCATAAAGGGGGCTGGGGAGACCCAGTACTTC CASSSIKGAGETQYF
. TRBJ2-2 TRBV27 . TGTGCCAGCAGTTTAGCCGAGGGATTCACCGGGGAGCTGTTTTTT CASSLAEGFTGELFF
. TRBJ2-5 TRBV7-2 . TGTGCCGGACAGAGCGGGGAACAAGAGACCCAGTACTTC CAGQSGEQETQYF
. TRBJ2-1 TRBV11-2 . TGTGCCAGCAGCTATAGGGGGGGGACTGATCAGCAGTTCTTC CASSYRGGTDQQFF
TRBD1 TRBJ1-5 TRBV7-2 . TGTGCCAGCAGCCCGGGACAGGGGGCAGGTCAGCCCCAGCATTTT CASSPGQGAGQPQHF
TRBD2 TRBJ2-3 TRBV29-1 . TGCAGCGTAATGGGGGGACTAGCGGGGGGTCTTAGCACAGATACGCAGTATTTT CSVMGGLAGGLSTDTQYF
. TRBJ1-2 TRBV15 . TGTGCCACCAGCAGAGATAGGAGGGGTACGGATGGCTATGGCTACACCTTC CATSRDRRGTDGYGYTF
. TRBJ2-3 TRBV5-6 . TGTGCCAGCAGCACTACAGGGTGGAAGTTGAATACGCAGTATTTT CASSTTGWKLNTQYF
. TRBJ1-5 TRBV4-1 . TGCGCCAGCGGGAGGGGGGTCCTTAGCAATCAGCCCCAGCATTTT CASGRGVLSNQPQHF
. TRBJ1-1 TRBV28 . TGTGCCAGCAACGACTGGGTCACTGAAGCTTTCTTT CASNDWVTEAFF
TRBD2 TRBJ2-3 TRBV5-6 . TGTGCCAGCAGCTCCTTAGCGGGGGCCAGAGATACGCAGTATTTT CASSSLAGARDTQYF
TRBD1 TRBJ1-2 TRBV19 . TGTGCCAGTAGTAGGGACAGGATCTATGGCTACACCTTC CASSRDRIYGYTF
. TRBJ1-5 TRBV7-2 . TGTGCCAGCAGCTTAGATAGCCAGTTTGAGCCCCAGCATTTT CASSLDSQFEPQHF
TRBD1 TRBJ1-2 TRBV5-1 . TGCGCCAGCAGCTCCCCGACAGGGGTTGGTGATGGCTACACCTTC CASSSPTGVGDGYTF
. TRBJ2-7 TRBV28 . TGTGCCAGCAGCCAGCTATTAGGCGGCTACGAGCAGTACTTC CASSQLLGGYEQYF
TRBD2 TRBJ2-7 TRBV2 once TGTGCCAGCAGGCAAGCGGGGGCCCTCTACGAGCAGTACTTC CASRQAGALYEQYF
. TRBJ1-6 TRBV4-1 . TGCGCCAGCAGCCAAGGGGGAGGACCGTATTCACCCCTCCACTTT CASSQGGGPYSPLHF
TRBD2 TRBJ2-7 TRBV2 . TGTGCCAGCAGTGAAGTCCGGGCTAGCGGGGGGCACGAGCAGTACTTC CASSEVRASGGHEQYF
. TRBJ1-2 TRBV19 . TGTGCCAGTAGTATGTCGGGGTCTTGGGTCAACTATGGCTACACCTTC CASSMSGSWVNYGYTF
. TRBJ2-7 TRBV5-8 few TGTGCCAGCAGCTACGTGACAGGTGGGAGCTACGAGCAGTACTTC CASSYVTGGSYEQYF
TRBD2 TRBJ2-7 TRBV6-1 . TGTGCCAGCAGTGATTGGGGGACTAGCAGTTACGAGCAGTACTTC CASSDWGTSSYEQYF
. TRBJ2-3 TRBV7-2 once TGTGCCAGCAGCTTAGCGGGCTGGTTTGCAGATACGCAGTATTTT CASSLAGWFADTQYF
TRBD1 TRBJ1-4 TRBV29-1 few TGCAGCGTTGAAGGGGGGGGGACAGGGGGCGAAAAACTGTTTTTT CSVEGGGTGGEKLFF